These 20 T cell receptor beta chains came from one sample sequenced in a study of long-term antiretroviral therapy in people with HIV. It was version v3.0 of the immunoSEQ assay that was run at survey level. Only in-frame clones appear in the TCRdb table, and some are missing; sequencing was by immunoSEQ multiplex PCR. Of around 16,000 clones in the sample, 70% to 90% were seen once. The sequencing here drew on unsorted PBMCs, taken 0.5 years after starting antiretroviral therapy. The source is a woman in her thirties or forties with HIV.

This clone was seen only once. The CDR3 DNA sequence: TGCGCCAGCAGCTTGGGGGCCGGGACGGGGAACACTGAAGCTTTCTTT. It codes for CASSLGAGTGNTEAFF. The chain has TRBV5-1 and TRBJ1-1, with D tentatively TRBD1 (5 bases). CDR3 length equals 16 residues. The germline CDR1 and CDR2 sequences are SGHRS and YFSETQ. V shed 0 bases and J shed 1 base, with 13 bases lying between them.

The V call is TRBV4-1, the J call TRBJ2-7, with 9 positions matching TRBD1. After removal of 6 bases from V and 4 bases from J, the junction contained 7 bases not matched to a gene. Per the germline V gene, CDR1 is MGHRA and CDR2 is YSYEKL. The CDR3 loop spans 14 amino acids. The CDR3 bases are TGCGCCAGCAGAGCCCCGGGACAGGGTTACGAGCAGTACTTC. This encodes CASRAPGQGYEQYF.

The chain has TRBV5-6 and TRBJ2-7; 7 bases map to TRBD1. The CDR3 sequence is 13 residues long. Germline loops: CDR1 SGHDT, CDR2 YYEEEE. Germline trimming cut 4 bases from V and 5 bases from J; bases unmatched to any gene: 6. The chain's CDR3 is CASSTDRAHEQYF. For the CDR3, the DNA is TGTGCCAGCAGCACCGACAGGGCCCACGAGCAGTACTTC.

As regards this clone: No DNA is shown, since the ends of the CDR3 on it are uncertain; the CDR3 is the one TCRdb lists. At the DNA level, this CDR3 is encoded by other sequences in the same sample as well. V and J are TRBV29-1 and TRBJ2-5. CDR1 and CDR2 (germline): SQVTM, ANQGSEA. The CDR3 is 12 amino acids in total, end residues counted. CDR3 region: CSVGVGIETQYF.

The chain combines TRBV10-3 with TRBJ2-3; D is unclear. This CDR3 is built from 14 residues. Trimming pared 0 bases from V and 6 bases from J, leaving 10 bases between. CDR1 is ENHRY and CDR2 is SYGVKD in the germline V gene. The CDR3 loop is CAISESTSSDTQYF. The CDR3 DNA reads as TGTGCCATCAGTGAGTCGACGTCTTCGGATACGCAGTATTTT.

This chain uses TRBV28 with TRBJ1-1; 8 positions agree with TRBD1. Germline-derived CDR1 and CDR2 are MDHEN and SYDVKM. This CDR3 has 14 residues. Trimming cost V 6 bases and J 4 bases; bases outside gene matches: 7. The CDR3 sequence: CASRSGQGITEAFF. The CDR3, as DNA: TGTGCCAGCAGGTCCGGACAGGGCATCACTGAAGCTTTCTTT.

This clone appeared once. The chain uses TRBV9 and TRBJ2-1; D might be TRBD1 (6 bases). V was cut by 0 bases and J by 2 bases, with 9 bases left in between. The CDR3 runs 15 residues. The germline gives CDR1 SGDLS, CDR2 YYNGEE. The CDR3 coding sequence is TGTGCCAGCAGCGTAGAGGGGGTCGCCTACAATGAGCAGTTCTTC. This translates into CASSVEGVAYNEQFF.

This chain joins TRBV2 and TRBJ2-7; D remains ambiguous. V lost 7 bases and J 5 bases, leaving 12 bases between the germline ends. The CDR3 consists of 12 residues. Germline V lookup: CDR1 SNHLY, CDR2 FYNNEI. The CDR3, as DNA: TGTGCCAGCACTGACCACAGAAACGAGCAGTACTTC. This gives the protein CASTDHRNEQYF.

The V gene is TRBV28, the J gene TRBJ2-4, with D uncertain. The CDR3 is 15 amino acids. V lost 3 bases, J lost 1 base, and 10 bases lay in between. CDR1 and CDR2 from the germline V gene are MDHEN and SYDVKM. The CDR3 reads CASSFSPGAKNIQYF. DNA for the CDR3: TGTGCCAGCAGTTTCTCCCCCGGGGCCAAAAACATTCAGTACTTC.

This clone has only one observation. This sequence joins TRBV7-9 and TRBJ1-2; D may be TRBD1 (5 bases). Trimming left V 4 bases short and J 6 bases short, with 12 bases between. This CDR3 has 13 amino acids. Germline V gene lookup returns CDR1 SEHNR and CDR2 FQNEAQ (reference sequence). For the CDR3, the DNA is TGTGCCAGCAGCTCTAACAGGCCCGATGGCTACACCTTC. Protein product: CASSSNRPDGYTF.

The chain couples TRBV7-8 to TRBJ2-5, with D unclear. CDR1 is SGHVS and CDR2 is FQNEAQ in the germline V gene. V lost 1 base and J 2 bases, leaving 8 bases between the germline ends. This CDR3 has 14 residues. The CDR3 DNA sequence: TGTGCCAGCAGCTTAGTACAAAATCAAGAGACCCAGTACTTC. This translates into CASSLVQNQETQYF.

The genes are TRBV2 and TRBJ2-7; 9 bases map to TRBD2. This CDR3 comprises 16 residues. In germline, CDR1 is SNHLY, CDR2 FYNNEI. V trimming: 11 bases; J trimming: 6 bases; junction bases outside the gene matches: 20. The DNA for the CDR3 is TGTGCCTTACTGTTCGGGAGGCGGGAGGGCCTCGCCGAGCAGTACTTC. This translates into CALLFGRREGLAEQYF.

Sample share makes this clone large. The V call is TRBV2, the J call TRBJ1-5; D possibly corresponds to TRBD1 (5 bases). In germline, CDR1 is SNHLY, CDR2 FYNNEI. The CDR3 is 15 residues long. Trimming took 6 bases from V and 3 from J, leaving 15 bases between them. The CDR3 nucleotides read TGTGCCAGCAGACGGGGACCGTTGAACAATCAGCCCCAGCATTTT. Encoded protein: CASRRGPLNNQPQHF. The full variable domain, with the rest looked up from reference TRBV2 and TRBJ1-5, is EPEVTQTPSHQVTQMGQEVILRCVPISNHLYFYWYRQILGQKVEFLVSFYNNEISEKSEIFDDQFSVERPDGSNFTLKIRSTKLEDSAMYFCASRRGPLNNQPQHFGDGTRLSIL.

In this sample, this clone turned up once. The chain combines TRBV5-1 with TRBJ2-5; 7 bases match TRBD2. The CDR3 loop spans 14 amino acids. Germline V CDR1 and CDR2: SGHRS, YFSETQ. Losses at the gene ends were 0 bases for V and 5 bases for J; bases not matched to a gene: 4. CDR3 DNA: TGCGCCAGCAGCTTGGTCGAGGGAGGGGAGACCCAGTACTTC. This encodes CASSLVEGGETQYF.

The CDR3 sequence: CASSPDRAHEQYF. The CDR3 DNA reads as TGTGCCAGCTCACCGGACAGGGCCCACGAGCAGTACTTC. The V call is TRBV18, the J call TRBJ2-7; 8 positions agree with TRBD1. The CDR3 is 13 amino acids. J was trimmed by 5 bases and V by 3 bases; bases with no gene match: 3. Germline CDR1 reads KGHSH; CDR2 reads LQKENI.

The J gene is TRBJ2-1, the V gene TRBV18; 9 bases match TRBD2. The V gene's germline CDR1 is KGHSH and CDR2 LQKENI. Trimming cost V 6 bases and J 6 bases; bases outside gene matches: 6. This CDR3 region has 14 residues. In DNA, the CDR3 is TGTGCCAGCTCCCTCGGGACTAGCCTCAATGAGCAGTTCTTC. Amino acids: CASSLGTSLNEQFF.

The CDR3 reads CASSLVAGVSGELFF. The CDR3, as DNA: TGTGCCAGCAGCTTAGTAGCGGGAGTATCCGGGGAGCTGTTTTTT. The chain has TRBV11-2 and TRBJ2-2, with TRBD2 identical over 9 bases. Losses at the gene ends were 1 base for V and 6 bases for J; bases not matched to a gene: 3. This CDR3 comprises 15 residues. Germline V lookup: CDR1 SGHAT, CDR2 FQNNGV.

This sequence joins TRBV28 and TRBJ2-7; TRBD2 might be the D (5 bases). Per the germline V gene, CDR1 is MDHEN and CDR2 is SYDVKM. The CDR3 sequence is 11 residues long. V lost 8 bases to trimming and J lost 3 bases, with 8 bases between them. The CDR3 sequence: CASVRDYEQYF. CDR3 DNA sequence: TGTGCCAGCGTACGGGACTACGAGCAGTACTTC.

This clone was recorded once. The genes are TRBV4-1 and TRBJ2-2; D might be TRBD1 or TRBD2, each matching 5 bases. Trimming stripped 0 bases from V and 7 bases from J, with 6 bases between. The CDR3 is 13 amino acids. Germline assignment: CDR1 MGHRA and CDR2 YSYEKL. CDR3 residues: CASSQDGGGELFF. As DNA, the CDR3 is TGCGCCAGCAGCCAAGATGGGGGCGGGGAGCTGTTTTTT.

This sequence joins TRBV13 and TRBJ2-1, with 7 bases identical to TRBD2. Looked up from germline, CDR1 is PRHDT and CDR2 is FYEKMQ (reference sequence). The CDR3 is 17 residues long. V lost 2 bases and J lost 0; bases outside the gene matches: 7. This CDR3 reads CASSLPREGPSYNEQFF. CDR3 sequence (DNA): TGTGCCAGCAGCTTACCGAGGGAGGGCCCCTCCTACAATGAGCAGTTCTTC.